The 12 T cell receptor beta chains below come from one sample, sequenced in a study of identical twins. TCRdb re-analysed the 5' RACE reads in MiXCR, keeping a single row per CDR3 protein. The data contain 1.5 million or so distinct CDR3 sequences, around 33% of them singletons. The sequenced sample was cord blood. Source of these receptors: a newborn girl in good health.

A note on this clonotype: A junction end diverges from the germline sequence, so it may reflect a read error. The CDR3 reads CASPPLQGRGTDTQYF. CDR3 coding DNA: TGTGCCAGCCCACCTTTACAGGGGCGCGGCACAGATACGCAGTATTTT. The V gene is TRBV18, the J gene TRBJ2-3; 7 nucleotides align to TRBD1. The CDR3 runs 16 residues. Germline CDR1 and CDR2: KGHSH and LQKENI. Supplemented by reference TRBV18 and TRBJ2-3, the full variable domain reads NAGVMQNPRHLVRRRGQEARLRCSPMKGHSHVYWYRQLPEEGLKFMVYLQKENIIDESGMPKERFSAEFPKEGPSILRIQQVVRGDSAAYFCASPPLQGRGTDTQYFGPGTRLTVL.

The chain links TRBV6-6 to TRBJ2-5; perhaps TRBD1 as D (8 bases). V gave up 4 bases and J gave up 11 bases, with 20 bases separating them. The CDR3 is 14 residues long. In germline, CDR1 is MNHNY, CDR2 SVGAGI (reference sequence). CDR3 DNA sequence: TGTGCCAGCAGTTCGGACAGGGACTACAATGAGCAGTACTTC. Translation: CASSSDRDYNEQYF.

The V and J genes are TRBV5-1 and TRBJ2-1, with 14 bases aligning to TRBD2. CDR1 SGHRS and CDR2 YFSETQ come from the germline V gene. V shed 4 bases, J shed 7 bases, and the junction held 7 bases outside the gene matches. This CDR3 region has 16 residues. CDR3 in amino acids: CASSEGLAGVRNEQFF. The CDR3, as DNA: TGCGCCAGCAGCGAGGGACTAGCGGGGGTGAGAAATGAGCAGTTCTTC.

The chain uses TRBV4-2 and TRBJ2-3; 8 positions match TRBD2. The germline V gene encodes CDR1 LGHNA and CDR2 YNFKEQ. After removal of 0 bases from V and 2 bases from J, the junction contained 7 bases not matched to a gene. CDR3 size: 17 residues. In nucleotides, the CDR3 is TGTGCCAGCAGCCAAGATCGTAGCGGGGCACCCACAGATACGCAGTATTTT. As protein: CASSQDRSGAPTDTQYF.

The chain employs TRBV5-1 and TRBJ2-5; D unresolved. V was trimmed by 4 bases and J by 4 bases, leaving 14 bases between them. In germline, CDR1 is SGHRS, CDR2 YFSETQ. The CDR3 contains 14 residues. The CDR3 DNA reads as TGCGCCAGCAGCCCGGCGTATCCACGAGAGACCCAGTACTTC. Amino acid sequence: CASSPAYPRETQYF.

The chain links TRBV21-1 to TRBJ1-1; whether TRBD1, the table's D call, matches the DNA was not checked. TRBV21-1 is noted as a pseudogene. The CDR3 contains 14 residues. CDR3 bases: TGTGCCAGCAGCAAACCCCGGACCAACACTGAAGCTTTCTTT. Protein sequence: CASSKPRTNTEAFF.

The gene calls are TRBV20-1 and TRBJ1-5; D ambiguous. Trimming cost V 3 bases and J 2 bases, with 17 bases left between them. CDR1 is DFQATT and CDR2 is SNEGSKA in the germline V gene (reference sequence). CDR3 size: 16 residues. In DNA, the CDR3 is TGCAGTGCTAGGGGAAGACGGTTTAGGGGCAATCAGCCCCAGCATTTT. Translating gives CSARGRRFRGNQPQHF.

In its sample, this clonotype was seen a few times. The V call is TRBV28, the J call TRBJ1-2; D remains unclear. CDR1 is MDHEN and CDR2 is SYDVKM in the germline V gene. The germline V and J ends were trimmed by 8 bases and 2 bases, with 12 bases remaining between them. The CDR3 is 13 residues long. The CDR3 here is CASAHSLNYGYTF. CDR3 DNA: TGTGCCAGCGCCCATTCCCTCAACTATGGCTACACCTTC.

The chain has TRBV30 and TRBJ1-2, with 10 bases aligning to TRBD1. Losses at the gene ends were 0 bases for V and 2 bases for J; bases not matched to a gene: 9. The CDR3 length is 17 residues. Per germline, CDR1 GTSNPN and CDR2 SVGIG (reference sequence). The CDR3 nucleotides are TGTGCCTGGAGTGTTCTACGGGGACAGGGGAGAAACTATGGCTACACCTTC. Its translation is CAWSVLRGQGRNYGYTF.

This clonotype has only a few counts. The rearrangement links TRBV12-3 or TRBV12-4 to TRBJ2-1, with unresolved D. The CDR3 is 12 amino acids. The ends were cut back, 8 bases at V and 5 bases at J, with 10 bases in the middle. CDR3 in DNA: TGTGCCAGCGCTCTAGTCAACAATGAGCAGTTCTTC. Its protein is CASALVNNEQFF.

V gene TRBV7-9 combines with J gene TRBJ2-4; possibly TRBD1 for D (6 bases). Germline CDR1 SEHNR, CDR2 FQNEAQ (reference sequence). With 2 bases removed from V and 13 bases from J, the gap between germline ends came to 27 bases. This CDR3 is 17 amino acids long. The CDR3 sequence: CASSLRGSTGPYNEQYF. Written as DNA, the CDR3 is TGTGCCAGCAGCTTACGAGGGTCGACAGGTCCCTACAATGAGCAGTACTTC. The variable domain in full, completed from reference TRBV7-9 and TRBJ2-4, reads DTGVSQNPRHKITKRGQNVTFRCDPISEHNRLYWYRQTLGQGPEFLTYFQNEAQLEKSRLLSDRFSAERPKGSFSTLEIQRTEQGDSAMYLCASSLRGSTGPYNEQYFGAGTRLSVL.

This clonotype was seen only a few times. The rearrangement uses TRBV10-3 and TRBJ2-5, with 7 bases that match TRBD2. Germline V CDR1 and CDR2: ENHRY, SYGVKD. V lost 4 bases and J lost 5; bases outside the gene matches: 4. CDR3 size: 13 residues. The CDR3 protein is CAISVGGTETQYF. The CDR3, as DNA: TGTGCCATCAGTGTCGGGGGGACGGAGACCCAGTACTTC.